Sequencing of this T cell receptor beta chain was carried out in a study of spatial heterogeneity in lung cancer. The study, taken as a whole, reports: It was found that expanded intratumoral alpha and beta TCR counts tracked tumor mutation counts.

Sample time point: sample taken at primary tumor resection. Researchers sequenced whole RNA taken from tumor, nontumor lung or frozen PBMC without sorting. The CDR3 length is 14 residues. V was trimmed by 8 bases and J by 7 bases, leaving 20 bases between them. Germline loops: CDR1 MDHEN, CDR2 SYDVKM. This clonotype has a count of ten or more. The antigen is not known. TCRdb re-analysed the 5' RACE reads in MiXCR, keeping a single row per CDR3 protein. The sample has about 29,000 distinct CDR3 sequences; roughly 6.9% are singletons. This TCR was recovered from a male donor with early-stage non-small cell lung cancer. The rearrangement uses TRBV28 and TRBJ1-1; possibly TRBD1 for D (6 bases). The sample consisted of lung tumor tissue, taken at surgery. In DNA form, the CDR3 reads TGTGCCAGCCGCTGGGGGCACCTTCGTGGTGAAGCTTTCTTT. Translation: CASRWGHLRGEAFF.